These 21 T cell receptor beta chains came from one sample sequenced in a study of T cell clones after liver transplantation. The data were produced by immunoSEQ multiplex PCR, yet TCRdb's version contains in-frame clones alone and is incomplete. In the table there are fewer than 110,000 clones, roughly 80% of which are singletons. The sample consisted of CD4+ T cells from blood, taken about 50 months after liver transplant. These receptors were taken from a human patient who received a liver transplant. Some T cells may arise from the graft donor.

The genes are TRBV7-2 and TRBJ1-2; D remains ambiguous. This CDR3 comprises 13 residues. Per germline, CDR1 SGHTA and CDR2 FQGNSA. Trimming shortened V by 3 bases and J by 4 bases, and 9 bases separated the two germline ends. CDR3 sequence reads: CASSFARGYGYTF. The CDR3, as DNA: TGTGCCAGCAGCTTTGCCCGGGGCTATGGCTACACCTTC.

The rearrangement uses TRBV10-3 and TRBJ1-1, with 12 bases matching TRBD1. The J segment lost 0 bases and the V segment lost 4 bases, leaving 0 bases of the junction unmatched. In germline, CDR1 is ENHRY, CDR2 SYGVKD. The CDR3 is made up of 15 amino acids. This chain's CDR3 is CAISGDRGLNTEAFF. CDR3 sequence (DNA): TGTGCCATCAGTGGGGACAGGGGGCTGAACACTGAAGCTTTCTTT.

The chain recombines TRBV2 with TRBJ2-7, with TRBD1 identical over 7 bases. The trim removed 1 base at V and 0 bases at J, leaving 3 bases unmatched. The CDR3 contains 15 residues. The germline CDR1 and CDR2 sequences are SNHLY and FYNNEI. The CDR3 loop is CASSEVDRNSYEQYF. In DNA, the CDR3 is TGTGCCAGCAGTGAAGTGGACAGGAACTCCTACGAGCAGTACTTC.

The chain recombines TRBV28 with TRBJ1-4; tentative D call: TRBD1 (5 bases). The CDR3 covers 16 residues. With 5 bases removed from V and 9 bases from J, the gap between germline ends came to 22 bases. The germline V gene has CDR1 MDHEN and CDR2 SYDVKM. For the CDR3, the DNA is TGTGCCAGCAGTACTAAGAAGGCTGGGGCCAGTCAAAAACTGTTTTTT. Its protein is CASSTKKAGASQKLFF.

The chain recombines TRBV10-2 with TRBJ1-1, with D maybe TRBD1 (5 bases). CDR1 and CDR2 from the germline V gene are WSHSY and SAAADI. V was trimmed by 4 bases and J by 4 bases, leaving 13 bases between them. The CDR3 is 14 residues long. The CDR3 here is CASSGTSGTTEAFF. The CDR3 coding sequence is TGCGCCAGCAGTGGAACTTCAGGGACCACTGAAGCTTTCTTT.

The CDR3 reads CASSPGTEALGYTF. CDR3 DNA: TGCGCCAGCAGCCCCGGGACAGAGGCCCTAGGCTACACCTTC. J is TRBJ1-2 and V is TRBV5-1; 7 bases line up with TRBD1. The CDR3 spans 14 residues. Germline CDR1 SGHRS, CDR2 YFSETQ. Trimming took 4 bases from V and 8 from J; bases not matched to a gene: 11.

The CDR3 loop reads CASSVRDSGMGTDTQYF. In DNA, the CDR3 is TGTGCCAGCAGCGTTCGGGACAGTGGAATGGGCACAGATACGCAGTATTTT. The chain carries TRBV9 and TRBJ2-3, with 7 nucleotides matching TRBD1. This CDR3 spans 17 amino acids. Trimming removed 2 bases from V and 1 base from J; junction bases left unmatched: 10. Germline V CDR1 and CDR2: SGDLS, YYNGEE.

V gene TRBV27 combines with J gene TRBJ2-1, with 8 bases lining up with TRBD2. Germline V CDR1 and CDR2: MNHEY, SMNVEV (reference sequence). The CDR3 is 14 amino acids. Losses at the gene ends were 2 bases for V and 9 bases for J; bases not matched to a gene: 6. CDR3 in amino acids: CASSLDIGRVEQFF. CDR3 DNA: TGTGCCAGCAGTTTAGATATCGGGAGGGTTGAGCAGTTCTTC.

This clone was detected a few times. The chain recombines TRBV6-6 with TRBJ1-5; the match to TRBD1 covers 8 bases. The CDR3 has 15 amino acids. V shed 6 bases and J 5 bases; nucleotides not matched to a gene: 9. The germline V gene has CDR1 MNHNY and CDR2 SVGAGI (reference sequence). The CDR3 loop is CASRQQGVADQPQHF. The CDR3 nucleotides read TGTGCCAGCAGGCAACAGGGGGTAGCAGATCAGCCCCAGCATTTT.

The V gene is TRBV28, the J gene TRBJ1-5; no firm D call. V shed 4 bases and J shed 7 bases, with 8 bases lying between them. CDR3 length: 12 amino acids. Germline CDR1 and CDR2: MDHEN and SYDVKM. This CDR3 reads CASSSLRQPQHF. The CDR3 DNA follows: TGTGCCAGCAGTTCCCTGAGGCAGCCCCAGCATTTT.

The J gene is TRBJ1-1, the V gene TRBV7-3; no clear D gene. The V gene lost 1 base and the J gene lost 4 bases, with 13 bases spanning the gap. Germline V gives CDR1 SGHTA, CDR2 FQGTGA. This CDR3 contains 15 residues. In DNA form, the CDR3 reads TGTGCCAGCAGCTTAAAACCAGGCCTGGGCACTGAAGCTTTCTTT. It is translated as CASSLKPGLGTEAFF.

This clone showed up just once. The chain combines TRBV2 with TRBJ1-4; D possibly corresponds to TRBD1 (5 bases). Trimming left V 3 bases short and J 11 bases short, with 13 bases between. CDR1 and CDR2 (germline): SNHLY, FYNNEI. CDR3 length equals 13 residues. The CDR3 reads CASSETLGGKLFF. CDR3 nucleotides: TGTGCCAGCAGTGAGACCCTGGGGGGGAAACTGTTTTTT.

J is TRBJ1-5 and V is TRBV27, with 9 bases lining up with TRBD1. Germline CDR1 reads MNHEY; CDR2 reads SMNVEV (reference sequence). The CDR3 is made up of 15 amino acids. V lost 6 bases to trimming and J lost 5 bases; unmatched junction nucleotides: 8. CDR3 region: CASRGTGSRDQPQHF. Written as DNA, the CDR3 is TGTGCCAGCAGGGGGACAGGGAGTAGGGATCAGCCCCAGCATTTT.

The chain carries TRBV5-1 and TRBJ1-3; maybe TRBD1 (5 bases). This CDR3 has 14 amino acids. Germline CDR1 and CDR2: SGHRS and YFSETQ. With 2 bases removed from V and 0 bases from J, the gap between germline ends came to 6 bases. The CDR3 here is CASSLGVSGNTIYF. In DNA, the CDR3 is TGCGCCAGCAGCTTAGGGGTCTCTGGAAACACCATATATTTT.

J is TRBJ2-7 and V is TRBV7-9, with 7 bases matching TRBD1. The germline V gene encodes CDR1 SEHNR and CDR2 FQNEAQ (reference sequence). This CDR3 region has 18 residues. After removal of 0 bases from V and 5 bases from J, the junction contained 16 bases not matched to a gene. The CDR3 loop reads CASSLAKSGVGGWDEQYF. CDR3 sequence (DNA): TGTGCCAGCAGCTTAGCAAAGTCGGGCGTAGGGGGCTGGGACGAGCAGTACTTC.

CDR3 DNA sequence: TGTGCCAGCAGCCCAGGACTGTCTGCCTCCTACGAGCAGTACTTC. Its protein product is CASSPGLSASYEQYF. The genes are TRBV11-2 and TRBJ2-7, with D possibly matching TRBD2 (5 bases). V gave up 5 bases and J gave up 0 bases, with 14 bases separating them. This CDR3 contains 15 residues. Germline CDR1 SGHAT, CDR2 FQNNGV.

The chain links TRBV28 to TRBJ1-3, with no clear D. The germline V gene encodes CDR1 MDHEN and CDR2 SYDVKM. Trimming shortened V by 8 bases and J by 2 bases, and 4 bases separated the two germline ends. The length of the CDR3 is 11 residues. The CDR3 DNA sequence: TGTGCCAGCCACACTGGAAACACCATATATTTT. This sequence encodes CASHTGNTIYF.

This sequence joins TRBV6-6 and TRBJ2-7; 9 nucleotides match TRBD2. After removal of 9 bases from V and 3 bases from J, the junction contained 6 bases not matched to a gene. CDR3 length: 13 residues. The V gene's germline CDR1 is MNHNY and CDR2 SVGAGI (reference sequence). CDR3 loop: CASAGGRSYEQYF. CDR3 bases: TGTGCCAGTGCGGGGGGGCGAAGCTACGAGCAGTACTTC.

The chain recombines TRBV28 with TRBJ1-3; no definite D call. Trimming shortened V by 7 bases and J by 0 bases, and 7 bases separated the two germline ends. Germline CDR1 MDHEN, CDR2 SYDVKM. This CDR3 comprises 13 residues. Written as DNA, the CDR3 is TGTGCCAGCAACCAAGGCTCTGGAAACACCATATATTTT. It translates to CASNQGSGNTIYF.

The rearrangement joins TRBV5-1 to TRBJ2-5, with unresolved D. Germline CDR1 SGHRS, CDR2 YFSETQ. Deletions cut 0 bases from V and 3 bases from J, with 3 bases between. This CDR3 is 12 amino acids long. CDR3 coding DNA: TGCGCCAGCAGCTTGGGGAAAGAGACCCAGTACTTC. Translation: CASSLGKETQYF.

V usage is TRBV5-1 and J usage is TRBJ2-2; D may be TRBD1 (5 bases). V lost 1 base and J lost 6, with 13 bases in between. This CDR3 has 15 residues. Germline values: CDR1 SGHRS, CDR2 YFSETQ. CDR3 in DNA: TGCGCCAGCAGCTTGAATCCAGGGTATGCCGGGGAGCTGTTTTTT. It yields the protein CASSLNPGYAGELFF.